The rows below give T cell receptor beta chains drawn from one sample of a study of Ad26.COV2.S vaccination and SARS-CoV-2 variants. Measured with immunoSEQ multiplex PCR; TCRdb has only the in-frame clones, and not every one. The sample holds a few hundred thousand clones; 90% are singletons and the top ten take more than 3.5%. Sequencing was performed on peripheral blood, taken in a trial of Ad26.COV2.S vaccine versus placebo. All receptors derive from a person aged 18-65 years who received the Ad26.COV2.S COVID-19 vaccine or a placebo. The CDR3 runs from the conserved cysteine through the conserved F or W. D genes are given only for firm matches. The size of a clone is reported for some rows only, either as once, few or many, or as a class for expanded clones.

CASSQDRGSGYTF,TGTGCCAGCAGCCAGGACAGGGGGAGCGGCTACACCTTC,TRBJ1-2,NA,TRBD1,TRBV5-4
CASSSLDTDTQYF,TGTGCCAGCAGTTCCTTAGACACAGATACGCAGTATTTT,TRBJ2-3,NA,NA,TRBV7-6
CATSEAGTADNQPQHF,TGTGCCACCAGTGAGGCCGGGACAGCCGACAATCAGCCCCAGCATTTT,TRBJ1-5,few,TRBD1,TRBV24-1
CASSPQPGQGAQPEANVLTF,TGTGCCAGCTCACCCCAGCCGGGACAGGGGGCCCAACCCGAGGCCAACGTCCTGACTTTC,TRBJ2-6,once,TRBD1,TRBV18
CATSRPPGQQTYEQYF,TGTGCCACCAGCAGGCCCCCGGGACAGCAAACCTACGAGCAGTACTTC,TRBJ2-7,NA,TRBD1,TRBV15
CASSLAGGLENPYEQYF,TGTGCCAGCAGCCTAGCCGGGGGACTGGAGAACCCCTACGAGCAGTACTTC,TRBJ2-7,NA,NA,TRBV7-2
CASTPGIPQTDLGNTIYF,TGTGCCAGCACCCCCGGGATCCCTCAGACGGACCTTGGAAACACCATATATTTT,TRBJ1-3,NA,NA,TRBV7-9
CASSFRTGTDTQYF,TGTGCCAGCAGCTTTAGGACAGGCACAGATACGCAGTATTTT,TRBJ2-3,NA,NA,TRBV7-2
CASSSGTDGYTF,TGTGCCAGCAGTTCTGGGACAGATGGCTACACCTTC,TRBJ1-2,NA,TRBD1,TRBV28
CASSSLRADSGTDTQYF,TGTGCCAGCTCTTCCTTACGTGCGGACTCTGGCACAGATACGCAGTATTTT,TRBJ2-3,NA,NA,TRBV18
CAISEQGGSYYEQYF,TGTGCCATCAGTGAACAGGGTGGCAGCTACTACGAGCAGTACTTC,TRBJ2-7,NA,NA,TRBV10-3
CASSPEGVPYNEQFF,TGTGCCAGCAGCCCCGAGGGAGTACCTTACAATGAGCAGTTCTTC,TRBJ2-1,NA,NA,TRBV7-8
CASSFRGLVNTEAFF,TGTGCCAGCAGTTTCCGCGGACTAGTTAACACTGAAGCTTTCTTT,TRBJ1-1,NA,NA,TRBV6-2/TRBV6-3
CASSPGQGRRDTQYF,TGTGCCAGCTCACCTGGACAGGGGAGACGAGATACGCAGTATTTT,TRBJ2-3,NA,TRBD1,TRBV18
CASSLDIYEQYF,TGTGCCAGCAGCCTGGACATCTACGAGCAGTACTTC,TRBJ2-7,once,NA,TRBV7-2
CASSQEQGDAVLEQYF,TGTGCCAGCAGCCAAGAACAAGGGGACGCGGTCCTGGAGCAGTACTTC,TRBJ2-7,NA,NA,TRBV3-1/TRBV3-2
CASSFARQVSNQPQHF,TGTGCCAGCAGTTTCGCCCGACAGGTTAGCAATCAGCCCCAGCATTTT,TRBJ1-5,NA,NA,TRBV6-2/TRBV6-3
CATSPSGIHTGELFF,TGTGCCACCAGTCCTAGCGGGATTCACACCGGGGAGCTGTTTTTT,TRBJ2-2,NA,TRBD2,TRBV10-3
CASSLWGQKTDTQYF,TGCGCCAGTAGCTTGTGGGGCCAGAAGACAGATACGCAGTATTTT,TRBJ2-3,NA,NA,TRBV5-1
CASRRTSGRYTDTQYF,TGTGCCAGTAGAAGGACTAGCGGGCGCTACACAGATACGCAGTATTTT,TRBJ2-3,once,TRBD2,TRBV19
CASSRTSGDYNEQFF,TGTGCCAGCAGCCGGACTAGCGGGGATTACAATGAGCAGTTCTTC,TRBJ2-1,NA,TRBD2,TRBV7-2
CASSLGTSGFNEQFF,TGTGCCAGCAGTTTAGGGACTAGCGGATTCAATGAGCAGTTCTTC,TRBJ2-1,NA,TRBD2,TRBV27
CASSFSLSYEQYF,TGTGCCAGCAGTTTCTCTTTATCTTACGAGCAGTACTTC,TRBJ2-7,few,NA,TRBV27
CASSDSGSRDEQFF,TGTGCCAGCAGTGACTCGGGGTCTAGGGATGAGCAGTTCTTC,TRBJ2-1,few,NA,TRBV6-4